The rows below give T cell receptor beta chains drawn from one sample of a study of CD8 T cells in ankylosing spondylitis. MiXCR was run by TCRdb on the 5' RACE reads, yielding one entry per CDR3 protein. The table shows approximately 540,000 distinct CDR3 sequences, with 12% occurring only once. The sample comprised blood, either unsorted or a sorted T cell fraction (not recorded which). The receptors stem from a male donor with ankylosing spondylitis. Both conserved end residues are part of each CDR3. A D gene is named only where the DNA matches it firmly. The size of a clone is reported for some rows only, either as once, few or many, or as a class for expanded clones.

TRBJ2-7 - TRBV28 TRBD1 CASSSQGTGALYEQYF TGTGCCAGCAGTTCCCAAGGGACAGGGGCTCTCTACGAGCAGTACTTC
TRBJ1-4 few TRBV24-1 TRBD1 CATSDPGTGNEKLFF TGTGCCACCAGTGATCCCGGGACAGGGAATGAAAAACTGTTTTTT
TRBJ2-5 few TRBV3-1 TRBD2 CASSQERTSGAGETQYF TGTGCCAGCAGCCAAGAAAGAACTAGCGGGGCCGGGGAGACCCAGTACTTC
TRBJ2-5 - TRBV5-6 TRBD2 CASSYPRAGVQETQYF TGTGCCAGCAGCTATCCTAGGGCGGGAGTCCAAGAGACCCAGTACTTC
TRBJ2-5 - TRBV20-1 - CSAKIGSRPETQYF TGCAGTGCCAAAATTGGGTCCAGGCCAGAGACCCAGTACTTC
TRBJ2-5 - TRBV28 TRBD2 CASSLWTSGSSQETQYF TGTGCCAGCAGTTTATGGACTAGCGGGAGTAGTCAAGAGACCCAGTACTTC
TRBJ2-3 - TRBV12-3/TRBV12-4 TRBD1 CASRKGQSGADTQYF TGTGCCAGCAGGAAGGGACAGTCCGGCGCAGATACGCAGTATTTT
TRBJ2-2 - TRBV7-2 - CASSLNSVAGELFF TGTGCCAGCAGCTTAAATAGTGTTGCCGGGGAGCTGTTTTTT
TRBJ2-1 - TRBV24-1 TRBD2 CATSESDRFLAGASRVEQFF TGTGCCACCAGTGAATCAGACAGATTCCTAGCGGGAGCCTCCCGCGTTGAGCAGTTCTTC
TRBJ2-1 many TRBV12-3/TRBV12-4 - CASSLESNNEQFF TGTGCCAGCAGCCTCGAGTCCAACAATGAGCAGTTCTTC
TRBJ2-1 many TRBV6-2/TRBV6-3 - CASSRGPSSYNEQFF TGTGCCAGCAGCCGGGGACCGAGCTCCTACAATGAGCAGTTCTTC
TRBJ2-7 - TRBV9 - CASSVGSDPYEQYF TGTGCCAGCAGCGTAGGGTCAGACCCCTACGAGCAGTACTTC
TRBJ2-2 few TRBV7-2 - CASSPSSGTGELFF TGTGCCAGCAGCCCAAGCTCCGGCACCGGGGAGCTGTTTTTT
TRBJ2-2 many TRBV3-1 - CASSQGWRKDTGELFF TGTGCCAGCAGCCAAGGGTGGAGAAAGGACACCGGGGAGCTGTTTTTT
TRBJ1-1 - TRBV12-3/TRBV12-4 - CASSSGPSKAEAFF TGTGCCAGCAGTTCCGGGCCCTCTAAGGCTGAAGCTTTCTTT
TRBJ2-2 few TRBV20-1 TRBD2 CSASVGAGDTGELFF TGCAGTGCTAGCGTCGGCGCGGGGGACACCGGGGAGCTGTTTTTT
TRBJ2-1 - TRBV5-1 TRBD1 CASSSYTTGGQSSYNEQFF TGCGCCAGCAGTTCCTACACAACAGGGGGGCAAAGCTCCTACAATGAGCAGTTCTTC
TRBJ2-5 - TRBV7-2 - CASSLGYTETQYF TGTGCCAGCAGCTTAGGATATACGGAGACCCAGTACTTC
TRBJ2-2 few TRBV9 TRBD2 CASSVGTSGRTGELFF TGTGCCAGCAGCGTCGGGACTAGCGGGAGAACCGGGGAGCTGTTTTTT
TRBJ2-1 few TRBV20-1 - CSARAVAARRNEQFF TGCAGTGCTAGAGCCGTAGCGGCCAGACGGAATGAGCAGTTCTTC
TRBJ2-1 - TRBV10-3 TRBD1 CATRDSYNEQFF TGTGCCACCCGGGACAGTTACAATGAGCAGTTCTTC
TRBJ2-1 many TRBV7-2 TRBD2 CASSHGTSANEQFF TGTGCCAGCAGCCACGGGACTAGCGCGAATGAGCAGTTCTTC
TRBJ2-1 - TRBV3-1 TRBD2 CASSHRGSGSYNEQFF TGTGCCAGCAGCCACAGAGGTAGCGGGAGCTACAATGAGCAGTTCTTC
TRBJ2-3 - TRBV12-3/TRBV12-4 TRBD1 CASSTGTDTFTDTQYF TGTGCCAGCAGTACCGGGACAGACACCTTCACAGATACGCAGTATTTT
TRBJ1-2 - TRBV5-1 TRBD1 CANSEGQNYGYTF TGCGCCAACAGCGAGGGACAGAACTATGGCTACACCTTC
TRBJ1-5 few TRBV20-1 TRBD1 CSASGTGRNQPQHF TGCAGTGCTTCCGGGACAGGGCGCAATCAGCCCCAGCATTTT
TRBJ2-5 few TRBV20-1 TRBD2 CSARDPLTSGRGGWETQYF TGCAGTGCTAGAGATCCCCTTACTAGCGGGAGAGGAGGGTGGGAGACCCAGTACTTC
TRBJ1-2 - TRBV5-5 - CASSPTDHYGYTF TGTGCCAGCAGCCCAACGGACCACTATGGCTACACCTTC
TRBJ2-7 few TRBV10-3 - CASGADGYEQYF TGTGCCAGCGGTGCCGACGGCTACGAGCAGTACTTC